This TCR beta chain originates from a study of T cell responses to AZD1222 COVID-19 vaccine. Regarding the study as a whole: Baseline testing showed seropositivity in only a handful of AZD1222 recipients. A reported finding is that nearly half of spike-specific TCRs target unmutated variant regions. In all cases, repertoires were sampled only after the peak T cell response.

Measured with immunoSEQ multiplex PCR; TCRdb has only the in-frame clones, and not every one. The data contain roughly 100,000 clones, 75% to 90% of them singletons. Worth noting for this clone: Its antigen is not identified.

Between the trimmed V and J ends, which lost 3 bases and 6 bases, there was a span of 21 bases. Germline V lookup: CDR1 SGHAT, CDR2 FQNNGV. The CDR3 is 17 amino acids. Sequences were derived from peripheral blood, sampled 28 days after the second AZD1222 dose. The chain recombines TRBV11-2 with TRBJ2-1; TRBD2 might be the D (5 bases). This clonotype originated in an adult who received the AZD1222 COVID-19 vaccine. The chain's CDR3 is CASSFASYPARGNEQFF. The CDR3, as DNA: TGTGCCAGCAGCTTTGCCAGTTACCCTGCTCGGGGCAATGAGCAGTTCTTC.